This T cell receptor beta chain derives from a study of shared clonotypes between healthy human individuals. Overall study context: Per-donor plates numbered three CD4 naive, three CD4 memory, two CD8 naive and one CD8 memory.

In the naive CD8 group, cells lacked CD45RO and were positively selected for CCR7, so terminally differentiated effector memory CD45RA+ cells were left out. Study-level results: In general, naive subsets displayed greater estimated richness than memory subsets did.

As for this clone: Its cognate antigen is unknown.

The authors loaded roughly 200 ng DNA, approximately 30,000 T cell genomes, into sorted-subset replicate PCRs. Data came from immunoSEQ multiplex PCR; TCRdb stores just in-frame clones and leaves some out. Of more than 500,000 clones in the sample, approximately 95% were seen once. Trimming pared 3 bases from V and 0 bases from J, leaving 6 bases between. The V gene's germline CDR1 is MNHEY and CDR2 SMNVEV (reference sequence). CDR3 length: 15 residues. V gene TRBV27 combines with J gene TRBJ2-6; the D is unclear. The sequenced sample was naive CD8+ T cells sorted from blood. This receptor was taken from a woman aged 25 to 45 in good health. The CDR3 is CASSLGISGANVLTF. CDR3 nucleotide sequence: TGTGCCAGCAGTTTGGGGATCTCTGGGGCCAACGTCCTGACTTTC.